The next 8 T cell receptor beta chains were all read from a single sample in a study of T cells in Graves' hyperthyroidism and ophthalmopathy. From RNA transcripts, TCR beta CDR3 regions were amplified. First-round RT-PCR with HTBI primers amplified the TCR CDR3 region. TCRdb ran MiXCR on the multiplex PCR reads and lists one entry per CDR3 protein. The sample gives hundreds of thousands of distinct CDR3 sequences, 24% of which show up once; about 11% is in the top ten. Specimen: blood. These receptors were obtained from a woman aged 25 to 39 with Graves' ophthalmopathy.

This clonotype was detected ten times or more. The rearrangement links TRBV20-1 to TRBJ2-7; 10 bases agree with TRBD1. Germline V lookup: CDR1 DFQATT, CDR2 SNEGSKA (reference sequence). The V segment lost 5 bases and the J segment 4 bases; nucleotides outside the gene matches: 11. CDR3 length: 15 amino acids. CDR3 DNA: TGCAGTGCTCCCGACAGGGGGCATACTAGTTACGAGCAGTACTTC. Translation: CSAPDRGHTSYEQYF.

This clonotype was detected ten times or more. This sequence joins TRBV6-2 or TRBV6-3 and TRBJ1-5, with a tentative D call TRBD1 (5 bases). The CDR3 length is 16 residues. V lost 6 bases to trimming and J lost 2 bases, with 17 bases between them. Per the germline V gene, CDR1 is MNHEY and CDR2 is SVGEGT. The DNA for the CDR3 is TGTGCCAGCAGCCCCCAGGGATTGATTGGCAATCAGCCCCAGCATTTT. Protein product: CASSPQGLIGNQPQHF.

This sequence joins TRBV20-1 and TRBJ1-1, with D tentatively TRBD1 (5 bases). Germline CDR1 DFQATT, CDR2 SNEGSKA (reference sequence). The germline V and J ends were trimmed by 2 bases and 0 bases, with 16 bases remaining between them. The CDR3 contains 16 residues. CDR3 loop: CSARQVGGTMNTEAFF. As DNA, the CDR3 is TGCAGTGCTAGACAAGTTGGGGGGACCATGAACACTGAAGCTTTCTTT.

This clonotype was recorded at least ten times. The CDR3 is CASSLMTLNYGYTF. In DNA form, the CDR3 reads TGTGCCAGCAGCTTAATGACCTTGAACTATGGCTACACCTTC. J is TRBJ1-2 and V is TRBV7-2; no clear D. The V end was cut by 2 bases, the J end by 2 bases, with 9 bases between. This CDR3 has 14 amino acids. CDR1 and CDR2 (germline): SGHTA, FQGNSA.

This clonotype was observed a handful of times. J is TRBJ2-7 and V is TRBV5-1; tentative D call: TRBD1 (5 bases). The CDR3 consists of 13 residues. V was clipped by 4 bases and J by 6 bases, with 14 bases between them. From germline, CDR1 is SGHRS and CDR2 YFSETQ. The CDR3 DNA reads as TGCGCCAGCAGCCTCGGCAGGGTAAGCGAGCAGTACTTC. Translated, it gives CASSLGRVSEQYF.

The rearrangement joins TRBV20-1 to TRBJ2-5; TRBD1 is a possible D gene (5 bases). The CDR3 consists of 14 residues. Trimming cost V 7 bases and J 3 bases, with 18 bases left between them. Germline lookup yields CDR1 DFQATT and CDR2 SNEGSKA (reference sequence). The CDR3 loop is CSVVGRDGKETQYF. CDR3 bases: TGCAGTGTAGTAGGCAGGGATGGGAAAGAGACCCAGTACTTC.

The chain combines TRBV6-1 with TRBJ2-7; no firm D call. Germline CDR1 MNHNS, CDR2 SASEGT. Deletions cut 1 base from V and 4 bases from J, with 11 bases between. The CDR3 length is 14 residues. This CDR3 is CASSEELPRYEQYF. The CDR3 DNA reads TGTGCCAGCAGTGAAGAGCTACCAAGGTACGAGCAGTACTTC.

This chain links TRBV12-3 or TRBV12-4 with TRBJ1-5; D is uncertain. This CDR3 has 15 residues. V was pared by 8 bases and J by 7 bases, with 21 bases between. The CDR3 DNA follows: TGTGCCAGCGCGTCGGCTGCGGCCCGTGGGCAGCCCCAGCATTTT. Protein: CASASAAARGQPQHF.